The TCR beta chain described here comes from a study of early T cells in non-severe SARS-CoV-2 infection. About the study: Unsorted whole-blood RNA was sequenced in bulk, leaving chains unpaired.

Individual cDNA molecules carried attached unique molecular identifiers. MiXCR, run by TCRdb on the 5' RACE reads, gives a single entry per CDR3 protein. The sample shows approximately 47,000 distinct CDR3 sequences, roughly 10% of them seen only once. Germline loops: CDR1 MGHDK, CDR2 SYGVNS. Trimming pared 5 bases from V and 3 bases from J, leaving 17 bases between. The CDR3 is 16 amino acids. Study-wide findings and caveats: VDJdb-based matching was biased toward anti-spike CD8 responses and missed private and CD4 specificities.

For this clonotype: The antigen is undetermined.

The chain couples TRBV25-1 to TRBJ2-4, with a tentative D call TRBD2 (6 bases). Sequenced here: whole blood, sampled at baseline. The clonotype comes from an adult who was a healthcare worker with PCR-confirmed SARS-CoV-2 infection or an uninfected control (not recorded which). CDR3 coding DNA: TGTGCCAGCAGTCCGAGCGGGCTTCTGGTCAAAAACATTCAGTACTTC. It yields the protein CASSPSGLLVKNIQYF. Variable domain in full (rest from reference TRBV25-1 and TRBJ2-4): EADIYQTPRYLVIGTGKKITLECSQTMGHDKMYWYQQDPGMELHLIHYSYGVNSTEKGDLSSESTVSRIRTEHFPLTLESARPSHTSQYLCASSPSGLLVKNIQYFGAGTRLSVL.